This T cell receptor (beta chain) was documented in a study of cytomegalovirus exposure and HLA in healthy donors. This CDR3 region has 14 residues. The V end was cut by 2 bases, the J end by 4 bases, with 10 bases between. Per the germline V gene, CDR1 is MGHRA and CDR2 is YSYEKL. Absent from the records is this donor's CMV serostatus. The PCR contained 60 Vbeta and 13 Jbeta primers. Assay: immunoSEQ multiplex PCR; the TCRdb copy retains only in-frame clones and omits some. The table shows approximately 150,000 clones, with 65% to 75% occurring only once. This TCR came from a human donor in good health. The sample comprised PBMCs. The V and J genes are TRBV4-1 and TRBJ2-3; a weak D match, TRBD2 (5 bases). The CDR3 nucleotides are TGCGCCAGCAGCCAAACTCCGAGGGCAGATACGCAGTATTTT. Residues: CASSQTPRADTQYF.